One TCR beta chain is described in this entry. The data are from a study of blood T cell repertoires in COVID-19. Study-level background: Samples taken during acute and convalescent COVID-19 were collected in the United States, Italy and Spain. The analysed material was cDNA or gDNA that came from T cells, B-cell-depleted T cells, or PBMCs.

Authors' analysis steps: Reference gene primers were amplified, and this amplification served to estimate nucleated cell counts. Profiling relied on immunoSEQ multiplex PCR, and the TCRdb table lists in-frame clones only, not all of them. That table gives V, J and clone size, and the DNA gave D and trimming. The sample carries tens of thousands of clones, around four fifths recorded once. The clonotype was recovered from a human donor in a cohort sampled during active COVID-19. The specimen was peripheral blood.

CDR3 region: CASSLAGRRETQYF. The DNA for the CDR3 is TGTGCCAGCAGCTTGGCAGGGCGTCGGGAGACCCAGTACTTC. The chain combines TRBV5-8 with TRBJ2-5; TRBD1 is a possible D gene (5 bases). V lost 0 bases and J 5 bases, leaving 11 bases between the germline ends. The CDR3 spans 14 residues. In germline, CDR1 is SGHTS, CDR2 YDEGEE. The full variable domain, in which reference TRBV5-8 and TRBJ2-5 provide the parts outside the CDR3, is EAGVTQSPTHLIKTRGQQATLRCSPISGHTSVYWYQQALGLGLQFLLWYDEGEERNRGNFPPRFSGRQFPNYSSELNVNALELEDSALYLCASSLAGRRETQYFGPGTRLLVL.